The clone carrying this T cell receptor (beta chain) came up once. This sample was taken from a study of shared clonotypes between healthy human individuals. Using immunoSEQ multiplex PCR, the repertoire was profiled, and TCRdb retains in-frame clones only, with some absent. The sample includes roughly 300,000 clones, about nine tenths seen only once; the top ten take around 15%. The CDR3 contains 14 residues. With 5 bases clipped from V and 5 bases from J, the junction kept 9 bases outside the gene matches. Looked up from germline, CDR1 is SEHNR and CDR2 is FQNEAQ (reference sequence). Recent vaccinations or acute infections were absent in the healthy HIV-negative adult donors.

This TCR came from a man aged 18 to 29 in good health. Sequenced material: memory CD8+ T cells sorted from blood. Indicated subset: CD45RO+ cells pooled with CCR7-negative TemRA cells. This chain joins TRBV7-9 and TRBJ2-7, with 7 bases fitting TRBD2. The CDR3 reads CASSLQSGADEQYF. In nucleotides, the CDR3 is TGTGCCAGCAGCCTGCAAAGCGGGGCGGACGAGCAGTACTTC.